One and the same sample provided the 8 T cell receptor beta chains below, sequenced in a study of CD8 T cells in Susac syndrome (dated by TCRdb to between 2018 and 2021). Libraries came from the immunoSEQ multiplex PCR assay. RNA was extracted with the RNeasy kit and roughly 0.45 to 1 ug was reverse transcribed using random hexamers. The public reads were run again by TCRdb, first through fastp at Q25 and then through MiXCR, and only productive beta chains were kept. Rows matching on CDR3 protein sequence are summarized as one entry with the most common DNA and genes. This sample lists 75,000 to 95,000 distinct CDR3 sequences; over 90% were detected once. The top ten hold roughly 0.5% of the sample. Source material: CD8+ T cells from PBMCs. The receptors derive from a human donor with Susac syndrome.

In its sample, this clonotype was seen a few times. The genes are TRBV5-8 and TRBJ2-7; D is unresolved. V lost 1 base to trimming and J lost 3 bases, with 5 bases between them. The length of the CDR3 is 12 residues. From germline, CDR1 is SGHTS and CDR2 YDEGEE. The CDR3 reads CASSLRSYEQYF. The CDR3 DNA reads TGTGCCAGCAGCTTGAGGAGCTACGAGCAGTACTTC.

V is TRBV4-1 and J is TRBJ2-1, with a tentative D call TRBD2 (5 bases). The CDR3 is 14 residues long. The germline V and J ends were trimmed by 3 bases and 2 bases, with 8 bases remaining between them. The germline V gene encodes CDR1 MGHRA and CDR2 YSYEKL. In DNA form, the CDR3 reads TGCGCCAGCAGCCAGCGGGTGACCTACAATGAGCAGTTCTTC. It codes for CASSQRVTYNEQFF.

The J gene is TRBJ2-2, the V gene TRBV29-1; D uncertain. Trimming shortened V by 4 bases and J by 0 bases, and 15 bases separated the two germline ends. The CDR3 is made up of 16 amino acids. In germline, CDR1 is SQVTM, CDR2 ANQGSEA. In DNA form, the CDR3 reads TGCAGCGTTGCCCTAGACCCACCTTCGAACACCGGGGAGCTGTTTTTT. This codes for CSVALDPPSNTGELFF.

The genes are TRBV4-2 and TRBJ2-1, with no clear D. Germline values: CDR1 LGHNA, CDR2 YNFKEQ. The CDR3 length is 16 residues. V lost 0 bases and J 6 bases, leaving 15 bases between the germline ends. CDR3: CASSQDYPDERNEQFF. The CDR3 nucleotides are TGTGCCAGCAGCCAAGACTACCCGGATGAACGCAATGAGCAGTTCTTC.

The chain joins TRBV7-6 to TRBJ2-1; 10 nucleotides agree with TRBD2. The CDR3 runs to 15 residues. V shed 2 bases and J 7 bases; nucleotides not matched to a gene: 5. CDR1 SGHVS and CDR2 FNYEAQ come from the germline V gene. For the CDR3, the DNA is TGTGCCAGCAGCTTATCCAGCGGGAGGGAAAATGAGCAGTTCTTC. Protein: CASSLSSGRENEQFF. Full variable domain (outside the CDR3, taken from reference TRBV7-6 and TRBJ2-1): GAGVSQSPRYKVTKRGQDVALRCDPISGHVSLYWYRQALGQGPEFLTYFNYEAQQDKSGLPNDRFSAERPEGSISTLTIQRTEQRDSAMYRCASSLSSGRENEQFFGPGTRLTVL.

V is TRBV27 and J is TRBJ1-5; a weak D match, TRBD1 (5 bases). Germline CDR1 MNHEY, CDR2 SMNVEV (reference sequence). Trimming removed 0 bases from V and 8 bases from J, with 8 bases in between. The CDR3 spans 13 residues. The CDR3 DNA reads as TGTGCCAGCAGTTTATCGGGGGGAGAGCCCCAGCATTTT. Amino acid sequence: CASSLSGGEPQHF.

The chain combines TRBV5-6 with TRBJ2-1; 7 bases agree with TRBD2. The CDR3 runs to 17 residues. V lost 4 bases and J lost 4; bases outside the gene matches: 14. Germline CDR1 reads SGHDT; CDR2 reads YYEEEE. CDR3 nucleotide sequence: TGTGCCAGCAGCCCCCCTGATGGGAGGGCCACTTACAATGAGCAGTTCTTC. It translates to CASSPPDGRATYNEQFF.

This chain links TRBV30 with TRBJ1-2; no reliable D call. Trimming pared 5 bases from V and 7 bases from J, leaving 17 bases between. The CDR3 extends over 13 amino acids. Germline-derived CDR1 and CDR2 are GTSNPN and SVGIG (reference sequence). The CDR3 coding sequence is TGTGCCTGGTTGGAGGGCAGCCCCTCTGGCTACACCTTC. Its translation: CAWLEGSPSGYTF.